This T cell receptor (beta chain) appears in the sequencing data of a study of blood T cell repertoires in COVID-19. In the source study's methods: Estimated nucleated cell counts came from reference gene primer amplification. The data were produced by immunoSEQ multiplex PCR, yet TCRdb's version contains in-frame clones alone and is incomplete. Clonal size and the V and J genes are those of that table, whereas D and trimming came from the DNA. The data hold 150,000 to 200,000 clones, with about four fifths observed a single time. Unmatched junction bases numbered 9, after V lost 2 bases and J lost 14 bases. In germline, CDR1 is LGHNA, CDR2 YSLEER. The CDR3 covers 13 residues.

The specimen sequenced was peripheral blood. The receptor comes from a woman aged 55 to 70 with COVID-19, enrolled during active disease. The chain is built from TRBV4-3 and TRBJ2-1, with TRBD2 matching 7 bases. CDR3 region: CASSQSVDGLEFF. The DNA of the CDR3 is TGCGCCAGCAGCCAATCAGTCGACGGACTAGAGTTCTTC.